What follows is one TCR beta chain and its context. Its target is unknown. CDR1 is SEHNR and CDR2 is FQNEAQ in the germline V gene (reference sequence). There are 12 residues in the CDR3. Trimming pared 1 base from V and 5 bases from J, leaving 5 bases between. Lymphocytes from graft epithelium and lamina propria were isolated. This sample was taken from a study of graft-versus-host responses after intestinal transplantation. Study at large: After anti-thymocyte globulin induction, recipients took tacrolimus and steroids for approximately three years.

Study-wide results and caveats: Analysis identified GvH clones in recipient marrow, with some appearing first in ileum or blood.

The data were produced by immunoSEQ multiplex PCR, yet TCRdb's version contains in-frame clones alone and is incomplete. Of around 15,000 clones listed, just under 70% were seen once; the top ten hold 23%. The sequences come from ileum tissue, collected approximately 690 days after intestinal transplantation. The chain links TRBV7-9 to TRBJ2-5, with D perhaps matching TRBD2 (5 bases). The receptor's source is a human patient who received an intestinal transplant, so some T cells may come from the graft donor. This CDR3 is CASSLGRETQYF. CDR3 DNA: TGTGCCAGCAGCTTAGGGAGGGAGACCCAGTACTTC. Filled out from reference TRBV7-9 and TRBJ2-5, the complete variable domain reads DTGVSQNPRHKITKRGQNVTFRCDPISEHNRLYWYRQTLGQGPEFLTYFQNEAQLEKSRLLSDRFSAERPKGSFSTLEIQRTEQGDSAMYLCASSLGRETQYFGPGTRLLVL.